This entry lists 12 T cell receptor beta chains sequenced from one sample in a study of long-term antiretroviral therapy in people with HIV. Assay version v3.0 of immunoSEQ was used, and it was run at survey level. Repertoires were generated with immunoSEQ multiplex PCR, while TCRdb's copy carries only in-frame clones and drops some. The top ten clones hold around 3% of a sample with 21,000 or so clones, 87% of them seen once. The starting material was unsorted PBMCs, obtained 2.6 years after starting antiretroviral therapy. The receptors derive from a woman aged 45-65 years with HIV.

The chain uses TRBV12-5 and TRBJ1-2; a weak D match, TRBD1 (5 bases). Per germline, CDR1 LGHNT and CDR2 FRNRAP. The V gene lost 2 bases and the J gene lost 4 bases, with 14 bases spanning the gap. The CDR3 has 15 residues. CDR3 protein: CASGLWTDSPYGYTF. CDR3 nucleotides: TGTGCTAGTGGTTTGTGGACCGACAGCCCCTATGGCTACACCTTC.

CDR3 coding DNA: TGTGCCAGCAGTGTCGGGGGTCAGGGCACCGGGGAGCTGTTTTTT. It yields the protein CASSVGGQGTGELFF. The chain combines TRBV6-4 with TRBJ2-2, with D perhaps matching TRBD2 (6 bases). The CDR3 sequence is 15 residues long. Per germline, CDR1 MRHNA and CDR2 SNTAGT. V lost 4 bases and J lost 4, with 13 bases in between.

The rearrangement uses TRBV9 and TRBJ2-2; tentatively, D is TRBD1 (6 bases). Trimming took 0 bases from V and 2 from J, leaving 14 bases between them. Germline V CDR1 and CDR2: SGDLS, YYNGEE. This CDR3 is built from 17 residues. The CDR3 spells CASSVEGTQINTGELFF. The CDR3 coding sequence is TGTGCCAGCAGCGTAGAGGGGACACAAATAAACACCGGGGAGCTGTTTTTT.

The chain joins TRBV28 to TRBJ2-1; the match to TRBD2 covers 8 bases. Germline loops: CDR1 MDHEN, CDR2 SYDVKM. V lost 6 bases and J lost 1; bases outside the gene matches: 5. The CDR3 totals 15 residues. The CDR3 loop is CASRSIAGSYNEQFF. In nucleotides, the CDR3 is TGTGCCAGCAGAAGTATAGCGGGATCCTACAATGAGCAGTTCTTC.

V gene TRBV28 combines with J gene TRBJ2-7, with 10 nucleotides matching TRBD2. The CDR3 covers 14 residues. The J segment lost 5 bases and the V segment lost 2 bases, leaving 3 bases of the junction unmatched. Per the germline V gene, CDR1 is MDHEN and CDR2 is SYDVKM. The CDR3 sequence: CASSLGTSVNEQYF. The CDR3, as DNA: TGTGCCAGCAGTTTAGGGACTAGCGTTAACGAGCAGTACTTC.

This chain joins TRBV27 and TRBJ2-3; TRBD1 matches 7 bases. V lost 0 bases to trimming and J lost 3 bases; unmatched junction nucleotides: 6. There are 16 residues in the CDR3. Germline CDR1 reads MNHEY; CDR2 reads SMNVEV (reference sequence). CDR3 coding DNA: TGTGCCAGCAGTTTATCGACAGGGTCTGGTACAGATACGCAGTATTTT. Its translation is CASSLSTGSGTDTQYF.

The rearrangement uses TRBV7-9 and TRBJ2-2; 7 bases align to TRBD1. V dropped 1 base and J dropped 11; count of bases not matched to a gene: 4. The germline gives CDR1 SEHNR, CDR2 FQNEAQ (reference sequence). The CDR3 loop spans 13 amino acids. The CDR3 DNA sequence: TGTGCCAGCAGCTTAGATGGGGACAGAGAGCTGTTTTTT. It encodes CASSLDGDRELFF.

This clone was detected a few times. This chain connects TRBV7-9 to TRBJ2-7; maybe TRBD2 (5 bases). V gave up 3 bases and J gave up 0 bases, with 9 bases separating them. This CDR3 is 14 amino acids long. Germline CDR1 reads SEHNR; CDR2 reads FQNEAQ (reference sequence). Here the CDR3 reads CASSFDGGSYEQYF. The CDR3 nucleotides are TGTGCCAGCAGCTTTGACGGAGGCTCCTACGAGCAGTACTTC.

The gene calls are TRBV2 and TRBJ2-7; the match to TRBD1 covers 7 bases. The trim removed 2 bases at V and 2 bases at J, leaving 9 bases unmatched. The CDR3 runs 16 residues. CDR1 and CDR2 (germline): SNHLY, FYNNEI. In nucleotides, the CDR3 is TGTGCCAGCAGTGAACCCCCCGGGACAGTACCCTACGAGCAGTACTTC. This codes for CASSEPPGTVPYEQYF.

V and J are TRBV10-3 and TRBJ1-1; D might be TRBD1 (6 bases). Deletions cut 11 bases from V and 0 bases from J, with 19 bases between. Germline V gene lookup returns CDR1 ENHRY and CDR2 SYGVKD. The CDR3 covers 15 residues. In DNA form, the CDR3 reads TGTGCCGTTAGACAGGCCACGAGTATGAACACTGAAGCTTTCTTT. It yields the protein CAVRQATSMNTEAFF.

This chain's CDR3 is CAWSVGTSGSLEQFF. CDR3 nucleotides: TGTGCCTGGAGTGTAGGGACTAGCGGGAGTCTTGAGCAGTTCTTC. This chain connects TRBV30 to TRBJ2-1, with 14 nucleotides matching TRBD2. This CDR3 spans 15 amino acids. J was trimmed by 9 bases and V by 0 bases; bases with no gene match: 4. Germline loops: CDR1 GTSNPN, CDR2 SVGIG (reference sequence).

V and J are TRBV25-1 and TRBJ1-4, with D unclear. The CDR3 contains 12 residues. Germline CDR1 reads MGHDK; CDR2 reads SYGVNS. Trimming left V 3 bases short and J 8 bases short, with 7 bases between. DNA of the CDR3: TGTGCCAGCAGTGACCCCGTGGAAAAACTGTTTTTT. This encodes CASSDPVEKLFF.